This T cell receptor beta chain comes out of a study of shared clonotypes between healthy human individuals. Overall study context: The donors, two women and a few men, were aged 18 to 49.

The protocol was immunoSEQ multiplex PCR, while the TCRdb copy is restricted to in-frame clones and leaves out a portion. Of some 690,000 clones in the sample, around 90% were seen once. Combining CD45RO+ cells with CCR7-negative CD45RA+ TemRA cells gave CD8 memory. The CDR3 extends over 13 amino acids. CDR1 is LNHDA, CDR2 SQIVND, per germline (reference sequence). V lost 3 bases to trimming and J lost 7 bases, with 13 bases between them. This receptor was obtained from a man aged 18-30 years in good health. Some clones in this sample may be carry-over from other donors' samples. This chain connects TRBV19 to TRBJ2-7; perhaps TRBD2 as D (6 bases). The sequencing input was memory CD8+ T cells from PBMCs. Regarding subset: CD45RO+ cells pooled with CCR7-negative TemRA cells. This chain's CDR3 is CASSMGGNGEQYF. CDR3 DNA sequence: TGTGCCAGTAGTATGGGGGGTAATGGGGAGCAGTACTTC.